This T cell receptor beta chain was captured by sequencing in a study of T-cell memory formation after mild COVID-19. Overall study: Largely donor-specific sequence clusters came from two donors.

TCRdb reprocessed the 5' RACE reads via MiXCR and lists one record per CDR3 protein. The sample has a few hundred thousand distinct CDR3 sequences, around a quarter seen once. Study-wide findings and caveats: CD4+ clones that contracted lay mainly in CM and EM; CD8+ ones lay in EMRA.

The V gene lost 7 bases and the J gene lost 2 bases, with 14 bases spanning the gap. This CDR3 is 14 amino acids long. CDR1 and CDR2 (germline): DFQATT, SNEGSKA (reference sequence). This clonotype was recorded a few times. No antigen is known for it. Input material: PBMCs or a T cell subset sorted from them (not recorded which). The clonotype comes from an adult woman who had mild COVID-19 (a few samples of this study predate the infection). Cell type and time point are not known. V is TRBV20-1 and J is TRBJ1-4, with a tentative D call TRBD1 (5 bases). CDR3: CSDRGRSTNEKLFF. The DNA for the CDR3 is TGCAGTGACCGGGGGAGGTCGACTAATGAAAAACTGTTTTTT.